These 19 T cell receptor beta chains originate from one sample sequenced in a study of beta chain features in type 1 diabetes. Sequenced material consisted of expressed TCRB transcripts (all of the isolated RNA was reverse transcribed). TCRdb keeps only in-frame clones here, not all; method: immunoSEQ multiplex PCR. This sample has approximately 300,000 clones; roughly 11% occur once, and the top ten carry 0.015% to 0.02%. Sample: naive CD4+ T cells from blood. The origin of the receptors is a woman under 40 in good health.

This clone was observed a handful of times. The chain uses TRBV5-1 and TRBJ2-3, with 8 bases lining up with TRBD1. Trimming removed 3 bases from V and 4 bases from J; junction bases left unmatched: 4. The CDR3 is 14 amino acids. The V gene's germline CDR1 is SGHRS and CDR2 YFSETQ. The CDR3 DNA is TGCGCCAGCAGCTACCAGGGGGCTGCAGATACGCAGTATTTT. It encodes CASSYQGAADTQYF.

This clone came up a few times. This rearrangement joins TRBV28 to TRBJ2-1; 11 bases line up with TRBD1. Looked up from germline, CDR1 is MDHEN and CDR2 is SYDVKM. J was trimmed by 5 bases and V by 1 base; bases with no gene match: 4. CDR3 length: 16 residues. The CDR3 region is CASSLSGTGGNNEQFF. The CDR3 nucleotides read TGTGCCAGCAGTTTATCGGGGACAGGGGGGAACAATGAGCAGTTCTTC. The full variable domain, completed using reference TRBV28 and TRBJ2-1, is DVKVTQSSRYLVKRTGEKVFLECVQDMDHENMFWYRQDPGLGLRLIYFSYDVKMKEKGDIPEGYSVSREKKERFSLILESASTNQTSMYLCASSLSGTGGNNEQFFGPGTRLTVL.

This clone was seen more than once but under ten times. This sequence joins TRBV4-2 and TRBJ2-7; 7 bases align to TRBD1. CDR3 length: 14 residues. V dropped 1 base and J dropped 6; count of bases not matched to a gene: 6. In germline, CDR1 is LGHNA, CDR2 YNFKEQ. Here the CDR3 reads CASSQVGQSSEQYF. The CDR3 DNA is TGTGCCAGCAGCCAAGTGGGACAGTCAAGCGAGCAGTACTTC.

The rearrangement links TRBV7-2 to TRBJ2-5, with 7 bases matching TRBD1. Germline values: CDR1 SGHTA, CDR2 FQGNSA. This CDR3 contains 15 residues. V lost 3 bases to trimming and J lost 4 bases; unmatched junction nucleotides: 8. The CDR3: CASSLYRYRGETQYF. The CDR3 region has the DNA TGTGCCAGCAGCTTGTATCGATACAGGGGAGAGACCCAGTACTTC. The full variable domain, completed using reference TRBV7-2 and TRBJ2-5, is GAGVSQSPSNKVTEKGKDVELRCDPISGHTALYWYRQSLGQGLEFLIYFQGNSAPDKSGLPSDRFSAERTGGSVSTLTIQRTQQEDSAVYLCASSLYRYRGETQYFGPGTRLLVL.

The CDR3 loop reads CASRPSGSEDTQYF. DNA of the CDR3: TGTGCCAGCAGACCGAGCGGGAGTGAGGATACGCAGTATTTT. This chain links TRBV28 with TRBJ2-3, with 8 bases fitting TRBD2. This CDR3 region has 14 residues. V dropped 6 bases and J dropped 6; count of bases not matched to a gene: 8. Germline V gives CDR1 MDHEN, CDR2 SYDVKM.

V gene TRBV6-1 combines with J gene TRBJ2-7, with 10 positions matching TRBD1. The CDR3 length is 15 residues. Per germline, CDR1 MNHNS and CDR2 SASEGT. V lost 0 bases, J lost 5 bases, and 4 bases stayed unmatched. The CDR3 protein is CASSEAGTGDHEQYF. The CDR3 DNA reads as TGTGCCAGCAGTGAAGCTGGGACAGGGGACCACGAGCAGTACTTC.

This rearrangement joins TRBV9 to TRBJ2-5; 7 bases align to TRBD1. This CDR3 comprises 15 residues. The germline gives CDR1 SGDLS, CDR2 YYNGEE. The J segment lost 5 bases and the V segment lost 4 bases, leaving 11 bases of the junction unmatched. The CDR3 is CASSSRTGAWETQYF. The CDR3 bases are TGTGCCAGCAGCTCCCGAACAGGGGCATGGGAGACCCAGTACTTC.

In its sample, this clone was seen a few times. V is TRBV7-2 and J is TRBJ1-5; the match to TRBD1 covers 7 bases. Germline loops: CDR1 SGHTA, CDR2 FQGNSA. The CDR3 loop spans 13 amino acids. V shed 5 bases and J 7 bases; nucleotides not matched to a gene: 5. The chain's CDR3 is CASSAPGGQPQHF. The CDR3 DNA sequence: TGTGCCAGCAGCGCACCAGGGGGACAGCCCCAGCATTTT.

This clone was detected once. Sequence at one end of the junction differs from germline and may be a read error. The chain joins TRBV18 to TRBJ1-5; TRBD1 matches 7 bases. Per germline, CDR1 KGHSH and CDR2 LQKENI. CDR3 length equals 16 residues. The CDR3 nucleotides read TGTGCCAGCTCATTTACAGGGGCTCAGGGCAAACAGCCCCAGCATTTT. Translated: CASSFTGAQGKQPQHF.

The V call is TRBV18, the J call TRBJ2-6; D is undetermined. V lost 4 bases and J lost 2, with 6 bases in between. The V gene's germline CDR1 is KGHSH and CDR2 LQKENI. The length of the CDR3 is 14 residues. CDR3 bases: TGTGCCAGCTCACTTGGCACTGGGGCCAACGTCCTGACTTTC. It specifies CASSLGTGANVLTF.

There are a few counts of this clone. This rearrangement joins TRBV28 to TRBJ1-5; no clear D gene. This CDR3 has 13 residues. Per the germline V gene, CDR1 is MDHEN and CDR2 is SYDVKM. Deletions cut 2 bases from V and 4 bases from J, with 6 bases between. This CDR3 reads CASSLVGNQPQHF. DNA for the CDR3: TGTGCCAGCAGTTTAGTCGGGAATCAGCCCCAGCATTTT.

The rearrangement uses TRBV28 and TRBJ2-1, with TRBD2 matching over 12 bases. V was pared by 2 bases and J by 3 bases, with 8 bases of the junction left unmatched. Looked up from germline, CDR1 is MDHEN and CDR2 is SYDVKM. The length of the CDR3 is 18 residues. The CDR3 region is CASSLTSGRPSIYNEQFF. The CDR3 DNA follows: TGTGCCAGCAGTTTAACTAGCGGGAGGCCGTCCATCTACAATGAGCAGTTCTTC.

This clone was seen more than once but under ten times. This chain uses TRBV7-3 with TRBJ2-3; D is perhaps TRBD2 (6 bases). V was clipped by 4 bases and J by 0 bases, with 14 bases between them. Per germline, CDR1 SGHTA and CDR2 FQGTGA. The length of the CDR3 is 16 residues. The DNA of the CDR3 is TGTGCCAGCAGCTCGTACGGGACTTATAGCACAGATACGCAGTATTTT. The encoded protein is CASSSYGTYSTDTQYF.

For the CDR3, the DNA is TGTGCCATCAGTCAACTAGCGGGAGGTGAGCAGTTCTTC. Amino acid sequence: CAISQLAGGEQFF. V gene TRBV10-3 combines with J gene TRBJ2-1, with TRBD2 matching 12 bases. The germline V gene has CDR1 ENHRY and CDR2 SYGVKD. V trimming: 5 bases; J trimming: 9 bases; junction bases outside the gene matches: 2. The CDR3 covers 13 residues.

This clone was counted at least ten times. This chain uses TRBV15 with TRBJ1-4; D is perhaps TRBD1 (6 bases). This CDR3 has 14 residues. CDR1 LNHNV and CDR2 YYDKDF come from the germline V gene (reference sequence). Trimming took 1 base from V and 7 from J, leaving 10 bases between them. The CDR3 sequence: CATSRGQGSEKLFF. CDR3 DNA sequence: TGTGCCACCAGCAGAGGCCAGGGGAGTGAAAAACTGTTTTTT.

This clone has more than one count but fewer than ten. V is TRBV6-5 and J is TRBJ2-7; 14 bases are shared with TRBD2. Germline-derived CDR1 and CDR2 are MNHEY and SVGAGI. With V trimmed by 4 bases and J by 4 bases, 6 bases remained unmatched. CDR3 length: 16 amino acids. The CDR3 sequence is CASSLGTSGSVYEQYF. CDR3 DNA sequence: TGTGCCAGCAGTTTAGGGACTAGCGGGAGTGTGTACGAGCAGTACTTC.

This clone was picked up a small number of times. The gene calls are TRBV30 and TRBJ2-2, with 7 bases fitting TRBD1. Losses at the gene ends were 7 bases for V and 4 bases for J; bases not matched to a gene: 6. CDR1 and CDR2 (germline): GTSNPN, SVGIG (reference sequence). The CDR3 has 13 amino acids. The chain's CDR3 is CASRTGFTGELFF. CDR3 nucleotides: TGTGCCTCACGGACAGGCTTCACCGGGGAGCTGTTTTTT.

In DNA form, the CDR3 reads TGTGCCAGCAGCCAAGGGGGGGCCAGCGGGAGCTACGAGCAGTACTTC. Translated, it gives CASSQGGASGSYEQYF. This chain links TRBV4-2 with TRBJ2-7; 8 nucleotides match TRBD2. The CDR3 sequence is 16 residues long. Germline V gene lookup returns CDR1 LGHNA and CDR2 YNFKEQ. The J segment lost 3 bases and the V segment lost 1 base, leaving 8 bases of the junction unmatched.

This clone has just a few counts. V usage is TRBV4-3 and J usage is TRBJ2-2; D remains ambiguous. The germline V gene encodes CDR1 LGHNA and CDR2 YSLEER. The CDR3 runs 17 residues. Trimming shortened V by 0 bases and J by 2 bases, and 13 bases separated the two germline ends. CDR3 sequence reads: CASSQESKASNTGELFF. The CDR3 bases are TGCGCCAGCAGCCAAGAGTCTAAGGCTAGTAACACCGGGGAGCTGTTTTTT.